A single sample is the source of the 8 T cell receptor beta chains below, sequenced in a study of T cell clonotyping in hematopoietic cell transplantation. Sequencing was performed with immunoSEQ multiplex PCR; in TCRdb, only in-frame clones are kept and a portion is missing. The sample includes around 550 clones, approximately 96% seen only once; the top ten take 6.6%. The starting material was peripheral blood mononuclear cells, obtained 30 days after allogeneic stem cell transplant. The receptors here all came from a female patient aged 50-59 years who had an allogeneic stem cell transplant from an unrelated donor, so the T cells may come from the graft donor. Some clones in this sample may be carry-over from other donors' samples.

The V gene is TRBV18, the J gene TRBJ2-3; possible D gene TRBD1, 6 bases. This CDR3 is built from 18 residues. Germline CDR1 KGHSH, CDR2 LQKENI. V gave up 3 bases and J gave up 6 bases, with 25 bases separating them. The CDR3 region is CASSPLPSFLQGSDTQYF. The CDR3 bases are TGTGCCAGCTCACCCCTACCCTCCTTCCTCCAGGGGTCGGATACGCAGTATTTT.

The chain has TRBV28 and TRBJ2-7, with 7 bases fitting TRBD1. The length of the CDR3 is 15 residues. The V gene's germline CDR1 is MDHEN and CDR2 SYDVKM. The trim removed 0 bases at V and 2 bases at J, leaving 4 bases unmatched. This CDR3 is CASSLWTGKAYEQYF. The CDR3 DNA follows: TGTGCCAGCAGTTTATGGACAGGGAAAGCCTACGAGCAGTACTTC.

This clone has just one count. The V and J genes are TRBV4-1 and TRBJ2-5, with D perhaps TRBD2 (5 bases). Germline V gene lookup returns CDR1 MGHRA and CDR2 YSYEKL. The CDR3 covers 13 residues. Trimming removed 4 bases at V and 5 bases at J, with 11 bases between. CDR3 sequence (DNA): TGCGCCAGCAGCCCCCCCGGCGGGGAGACCCAGTACTTC. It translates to CASSPPGGETQYF.

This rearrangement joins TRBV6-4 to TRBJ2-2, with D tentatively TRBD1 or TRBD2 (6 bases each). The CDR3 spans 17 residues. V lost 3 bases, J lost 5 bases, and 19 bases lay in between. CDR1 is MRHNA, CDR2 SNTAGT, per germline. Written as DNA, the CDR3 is TGTGCCAGCAGTGAAATTTCGGAGGGGGTAAATACCGGGGAGCTGTTTTTT. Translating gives CASSEISEGVNTGELFF.

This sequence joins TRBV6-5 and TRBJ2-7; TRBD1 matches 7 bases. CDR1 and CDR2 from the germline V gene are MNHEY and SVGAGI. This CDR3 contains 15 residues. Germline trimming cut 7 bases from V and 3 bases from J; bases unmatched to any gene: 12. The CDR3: CASKRRDRPLYEQYF. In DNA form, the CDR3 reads TGTGCCAGCAAACGCCGGGACAGACCTCTCTACGAGCAGTACTTC.

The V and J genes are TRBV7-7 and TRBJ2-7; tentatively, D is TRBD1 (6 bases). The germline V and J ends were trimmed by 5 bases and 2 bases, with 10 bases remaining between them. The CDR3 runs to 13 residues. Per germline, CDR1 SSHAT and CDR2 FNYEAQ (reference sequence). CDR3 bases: TGTGCCAGCAGCCGACAGGAGACCTACGAGCAGTACTTC. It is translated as CASSRQETYEQYF.

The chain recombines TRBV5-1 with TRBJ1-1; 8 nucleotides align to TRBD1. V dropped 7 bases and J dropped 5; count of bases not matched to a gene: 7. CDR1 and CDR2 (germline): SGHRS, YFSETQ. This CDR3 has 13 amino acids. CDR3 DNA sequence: TGCGCCAGCGGACAGGGTGAGCGAACTGAAGCTTTCTTT. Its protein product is CASGQGERTEAFF. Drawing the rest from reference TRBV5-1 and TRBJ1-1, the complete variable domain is KAGVTQTPRYLIKTRGQQVTLSCSPISGHRSVSWYQQTPGQGLQFLFEYFSETQRNKGNFPGRFSGRQFSNSRSEMNVSTLELGDSALYLCASGQGERTEAFFGQGTRLTVV.

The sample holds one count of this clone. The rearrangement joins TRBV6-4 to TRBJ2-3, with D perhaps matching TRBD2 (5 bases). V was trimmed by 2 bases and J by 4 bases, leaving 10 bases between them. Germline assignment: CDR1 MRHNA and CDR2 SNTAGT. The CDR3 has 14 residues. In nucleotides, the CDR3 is TGTGCCAGCAGTGACGGGAGTGGGGCAGATACGCAGTATTTT. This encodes CASSDGSGADTQYF.